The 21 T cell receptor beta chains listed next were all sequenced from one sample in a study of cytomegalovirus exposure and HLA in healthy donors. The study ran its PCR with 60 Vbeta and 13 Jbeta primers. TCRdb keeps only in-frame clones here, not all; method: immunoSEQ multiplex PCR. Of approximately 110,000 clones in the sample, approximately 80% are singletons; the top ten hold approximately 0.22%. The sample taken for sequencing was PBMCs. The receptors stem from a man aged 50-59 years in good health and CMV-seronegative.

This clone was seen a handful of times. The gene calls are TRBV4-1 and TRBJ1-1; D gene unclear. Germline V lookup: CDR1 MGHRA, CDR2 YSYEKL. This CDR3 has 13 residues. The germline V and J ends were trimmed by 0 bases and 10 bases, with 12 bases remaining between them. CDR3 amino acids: CASSQEVPPRAFF. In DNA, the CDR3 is TGCGCCAGCAGCCAAGAAGTACCGCCGCGAGCTTTCTTT.

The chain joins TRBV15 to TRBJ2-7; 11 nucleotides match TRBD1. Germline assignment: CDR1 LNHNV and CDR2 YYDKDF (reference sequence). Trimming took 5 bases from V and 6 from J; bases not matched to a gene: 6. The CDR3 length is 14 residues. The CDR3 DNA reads TGTGCCACCAGCTCCGTGGGACAGGGGGGCGAGCAGTACTTC. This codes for CATSSVGQGGEQYF.

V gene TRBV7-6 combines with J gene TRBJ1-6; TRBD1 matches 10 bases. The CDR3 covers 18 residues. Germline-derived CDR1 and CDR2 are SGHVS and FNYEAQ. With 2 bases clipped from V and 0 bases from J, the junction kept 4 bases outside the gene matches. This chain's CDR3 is CASSLYRTGGSYNSPLHF. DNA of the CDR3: TGTGCCAGCAGCTTATACCGGACAGGGGGCTCCTATAATTCACCCCTCCACTTT.

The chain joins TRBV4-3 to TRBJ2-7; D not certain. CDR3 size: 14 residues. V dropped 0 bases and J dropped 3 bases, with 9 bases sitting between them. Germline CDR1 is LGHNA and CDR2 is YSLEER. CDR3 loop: CASSQEHTFYEQYF. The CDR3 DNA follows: TGCGCCAGCAGCCAAGAGCACACCTTCTACGAGCAGTACTTC.

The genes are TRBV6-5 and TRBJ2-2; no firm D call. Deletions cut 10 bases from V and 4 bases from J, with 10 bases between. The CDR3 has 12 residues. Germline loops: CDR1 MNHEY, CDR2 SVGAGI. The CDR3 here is CATARVTGELFF. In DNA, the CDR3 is TGTGCCACCGCACGGGTCACCGGGGAGCTGTTTTTT.

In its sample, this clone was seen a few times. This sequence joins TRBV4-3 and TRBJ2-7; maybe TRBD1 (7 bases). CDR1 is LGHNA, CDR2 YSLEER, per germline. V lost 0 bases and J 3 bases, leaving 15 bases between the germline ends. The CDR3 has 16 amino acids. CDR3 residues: CASSQDFRGALYEQYF. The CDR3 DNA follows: TGCGCCAGCAGCCAAGATTTCAGGGGGGCACTCTACGAGCAGTACTTC.

DNA of the CDR3: TGTGCCAGCAGCGGCCGGGTAGCGGGGAACACCGGGGAGCTGTTTTTT. Protein: CASSGRVAGNTGELFF. The rearrangement uses TRBV5-4 and TRBJ2-2; TRBD2 matches 7 bases. This CDR3 has 16 amino acids. The ends lost 4 bases at V and 1 base at J; junction bases unmatched: 7. Germline CDR1 and CDR2: SGHNT and YYREEE (reference sequence).

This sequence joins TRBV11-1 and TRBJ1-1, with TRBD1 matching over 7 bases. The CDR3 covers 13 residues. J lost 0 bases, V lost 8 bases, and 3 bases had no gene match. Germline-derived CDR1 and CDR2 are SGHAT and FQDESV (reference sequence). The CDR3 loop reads CASGGQMNTEAFF. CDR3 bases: TGTGCCAGCGGGGGACAGATGAACACTGAAGCTTTCTTT.

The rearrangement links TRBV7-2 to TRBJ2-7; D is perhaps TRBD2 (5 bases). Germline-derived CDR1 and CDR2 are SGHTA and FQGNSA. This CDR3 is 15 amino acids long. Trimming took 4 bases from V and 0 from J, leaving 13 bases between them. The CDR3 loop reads CASSSTTLSSYEQYF. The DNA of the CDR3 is TGTGCCAGCAGCTCGACTACACTGAGCTCCTACGAGCAGTACTTC.

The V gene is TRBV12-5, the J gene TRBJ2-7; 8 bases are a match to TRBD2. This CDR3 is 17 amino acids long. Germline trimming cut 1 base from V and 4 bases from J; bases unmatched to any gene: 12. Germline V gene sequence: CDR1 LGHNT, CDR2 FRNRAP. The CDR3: CASGLGHTAGALYEQYF. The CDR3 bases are TGTGCTAGTGGTTTGGGCCACACAGCGGGGGCTTTATACGAGCAGTACTTC.

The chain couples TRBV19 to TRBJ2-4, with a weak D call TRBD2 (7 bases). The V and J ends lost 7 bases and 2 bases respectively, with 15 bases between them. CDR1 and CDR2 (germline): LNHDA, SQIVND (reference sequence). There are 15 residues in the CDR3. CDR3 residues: CASTQAGGPKNIQYF. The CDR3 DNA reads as TGTGCCAGTACACAGGCCGGGGGGCCCAAAAACATTCAGTACTTC.

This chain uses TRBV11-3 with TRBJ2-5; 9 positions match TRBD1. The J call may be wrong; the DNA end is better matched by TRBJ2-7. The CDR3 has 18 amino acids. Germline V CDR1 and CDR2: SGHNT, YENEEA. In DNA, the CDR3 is TGTGCCAGCAGCGCCAGGGACAGGGTGTTTGGGTGGACCTACGAGCAGTACTTC. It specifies CASSARDRVFGWTYEQYF.

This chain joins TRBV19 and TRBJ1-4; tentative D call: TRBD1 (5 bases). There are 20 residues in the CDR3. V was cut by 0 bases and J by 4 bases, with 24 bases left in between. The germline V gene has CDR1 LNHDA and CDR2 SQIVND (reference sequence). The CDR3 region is CASSIDPRAELQVGNEKLFF. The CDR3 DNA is TGTGCCAGTAGTATAGACCCCAGGGCGGAGTTACAAGTCGGTAATGAAAAACTGTTTTTT. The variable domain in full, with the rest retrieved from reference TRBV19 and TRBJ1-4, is DGGITQSPKYLFRKEGQNVTLSCEQNLNHDAMYWYRQDPGQGLRLIYYSQIVNDFQKGDIAEGYSVSREKKESFPLTVTSAQKNPTAFYLCASSIDPRAELQVGNEKLFFGSGTQLSVL.

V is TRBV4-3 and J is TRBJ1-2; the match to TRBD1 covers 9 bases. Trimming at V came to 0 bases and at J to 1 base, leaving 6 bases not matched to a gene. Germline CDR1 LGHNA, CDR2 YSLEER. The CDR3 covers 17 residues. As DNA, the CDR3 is TGCGCCAGCAGCCAAGATCGTGGACAGGGGATTAACTATGGCTACACCTTC. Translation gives CASSQDRGQGINYGYTF.

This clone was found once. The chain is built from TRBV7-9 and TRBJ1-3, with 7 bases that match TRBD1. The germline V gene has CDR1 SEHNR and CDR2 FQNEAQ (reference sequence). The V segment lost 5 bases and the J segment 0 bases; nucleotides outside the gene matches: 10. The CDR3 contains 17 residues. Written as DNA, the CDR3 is TGTGCCAGCAGCAGGCCGGGACAGCCACCCTCTGGAAACACCATATATTTT. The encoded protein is CASSRPGQPPSGNTIYF.

In DNA form, the CDR3 reads TGTGCCAGCAGCCCGGGACAGTTAAACACTGAAGCTTTCTTT. This gives the protein CASSPGQLNTEAFF. V gene TRBV13 combines with J gene TRBJ1-1; 7 bases fit TRBD1. After removal of 5 bases from V and 2 bases from J, the junction contained 5 bases not matched to a gene. CDR3 length: 14 amino acids. Germline V lookup: CDR1 PRHDT, CDR2 FYEKMQ (reference sequence).

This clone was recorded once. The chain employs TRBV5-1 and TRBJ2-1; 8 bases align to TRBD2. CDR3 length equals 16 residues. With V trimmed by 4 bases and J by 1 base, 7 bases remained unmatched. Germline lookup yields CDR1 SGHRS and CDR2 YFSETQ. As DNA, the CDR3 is TGCGCCAGCAGCACCTCTAGCGGGTTGTCCTACAATGAGCAGTTCTTC. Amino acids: CASSTSSGLSYNEQFF.

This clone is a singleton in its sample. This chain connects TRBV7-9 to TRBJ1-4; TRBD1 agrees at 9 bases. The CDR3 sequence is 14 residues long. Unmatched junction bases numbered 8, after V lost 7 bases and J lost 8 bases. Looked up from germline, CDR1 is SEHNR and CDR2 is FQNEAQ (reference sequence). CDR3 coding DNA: TGTGCCAGCACCTTCCGGGACAGGGAGGAAAAACTGTTTTTT. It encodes CASTFRDREEKLFF.

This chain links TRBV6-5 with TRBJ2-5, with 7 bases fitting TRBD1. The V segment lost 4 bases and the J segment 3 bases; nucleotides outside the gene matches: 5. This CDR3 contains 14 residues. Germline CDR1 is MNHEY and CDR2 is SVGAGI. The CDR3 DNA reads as TGTGCCAGCAGTTCAGACAGGGTGAAAGAGACCCAGTACTTC. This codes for CASSSDRVKETQYF.

Here the CDR3 reads CASSSGTGMHEQYF. CDR3 DNA: TGTGCCAGCAGCTCCGGGACAGGGATGCACGAGCAGTACTTC. The chain uses TRBV7-2 and TRBJ2-7; 9 bases agree with TRBD1. This CDR3 spans 14 amino acids. The germline V gene has CDR1 SGHTA and CDR2 FQGNSA. Trimming cost V 4 bases and J 5 bases; bases outside gene matches: 6.

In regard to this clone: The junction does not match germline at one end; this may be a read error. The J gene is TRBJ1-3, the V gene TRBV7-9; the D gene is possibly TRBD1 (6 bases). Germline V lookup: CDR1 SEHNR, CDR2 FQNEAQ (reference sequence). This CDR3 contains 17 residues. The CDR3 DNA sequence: TGTTCCAGCAGCTTTACAGGGTTGGGGAGCTCTGGAAACACCATATATTTT. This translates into CSSSFTGLGSSGNTIYF.